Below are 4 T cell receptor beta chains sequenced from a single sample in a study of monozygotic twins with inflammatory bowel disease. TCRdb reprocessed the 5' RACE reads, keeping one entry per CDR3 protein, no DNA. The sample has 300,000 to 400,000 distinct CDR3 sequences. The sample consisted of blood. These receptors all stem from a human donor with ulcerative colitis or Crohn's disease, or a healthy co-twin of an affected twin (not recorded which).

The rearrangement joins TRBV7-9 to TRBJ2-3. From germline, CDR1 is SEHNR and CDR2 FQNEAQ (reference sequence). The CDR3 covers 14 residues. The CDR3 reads CASSVIESTDTQYF.

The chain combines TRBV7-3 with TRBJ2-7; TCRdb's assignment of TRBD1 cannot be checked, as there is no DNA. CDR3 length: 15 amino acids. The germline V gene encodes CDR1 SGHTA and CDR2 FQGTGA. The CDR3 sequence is CASSLDRDSAYEQYF.

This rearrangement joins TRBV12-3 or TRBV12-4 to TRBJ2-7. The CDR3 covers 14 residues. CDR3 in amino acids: CASSLETGNYEQYF.

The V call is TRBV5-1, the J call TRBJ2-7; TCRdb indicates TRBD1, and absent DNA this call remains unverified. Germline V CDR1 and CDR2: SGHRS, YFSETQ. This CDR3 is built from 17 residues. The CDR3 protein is CASRPSLRTGVNYEQYF. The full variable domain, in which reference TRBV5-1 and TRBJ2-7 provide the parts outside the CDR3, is KAGVTQTPRYLIKTRGQQVTLSCSPISGHRSVSWYQQTPGQGLQFLFEYFSETQRNKGNFPGRFSGRQFSNSRSEMNVSTLELGDSALYLCASRPSLRTGVNYEQYFGPGTRLTVT.